One sample yielded the 15 T cell receptor beta chains listed below, sequenced in a study of regulatory T cells in long-lasting Graves disease. To make TCR beta libraries, researchers used iRepertoire HTBI primers and Arm-PCR of CDR3 regions. MiXCR, applied by TCRdb to the multiplex PCR reads, yields one record per CDR3 protein. There are about 660,000 distinct CDR3 sequences in the sample; 25% to 35% occur only once, and under 55% lies in the top ten. Time point meaning: persistent/refractory GD, antithyroid drugs over 5 years with positive TRAb. After RNA was extracted from PBMCs, the TCR library was made from it. This specimen was peripheral blood mononuclear cells (PBMCs), taken when the disease was refractory, from a patient treated with antithyroid drugs. These receptors were obtained from a female donor with Graves disease.

This clonotype appeared many times. V and J are TRBV2 and TRBJ2-1; TRBD2 agrees at 8 bases. J lost 7 bases, V lost 6 bases, and 8 bases had no gene match. Per the germline V gene, CDR1 is SNHLY and CDR2 is FYNNEI. The CDR3 extends over 14 amino acids. The chain's CDR3 is CASSAGTRGNEQFF. The CDR3 region has the DNA TGTGCCAGCAGCGCCGGGACTAGGGGGAATGAGCAGTTCTTC.

This clonotype occurred a few times. This chain joins TRBV19 and TRBJ1-1, with 9 positions matching TRBD1. Germline CDR1 is LNHDA and CDR2 is SQIVND (reference sequence). J was trimmed by 1 base and V by 4 bases; bases with no gene match: 10. The CDR3 consists of 17 residues. CDR3 loop: CASSRRQGGSANTEAFF. As DNA, the CDR3 is TGTGCCAGTAGTAGGAGACAGGGGGGAAGTGCGAACACTGAAGCTTTCTTT.

This clonotype has ten or more counts. This chain joins TRBV28 and TRBJ1-2; D not certain. CDR1 MDHEN and CDR2 SYDVKM come from the germline V gene. The CDR3 is 13 amino acids. Trimming took off 7 bases at V and 2 bases at J, with 11 bases between the two ends. The CDR3 DNA reads TGTGCCAGCACGCGCAGACCGAACTATGGCTACACCTTC. As protein: CASTRRPNYGYTF.

The chain recombines TRBV11-2 with TRBJ2-7, with D possibly being TRBD1 or TRBD2 (5 bases each). V shed 4 bases and J shed 0 bases, with 10 bases lying between them. CDR3 length: 14 amino acids. Germline CDR1 and CDR2: SGHAT and FQNNGV. The CDR3 loop is CASSWDLSSYEQYF. The CDR3 DNA follows: TGTGCCAGCAGCTGGGACCTCAGCTCCTACGAGCAGTACTTC.

This clonotype has more than one count but fewer than ten. The chain is built from TRBV12-3 or TRBV12-4 and TRBJ2-7; 12 bases are shared with TRBD2. CDR3 length: 19 residues. With V trimmed by 3 bases and J by 3 bases, 15 bases remained unmatched. As DNA, the CDR3 is TGTGCCAGCAGTTTTACCACAGTGACTAGCGGGAGTAACCTCTACGAGCAGTACTTC. Translation: CASSFTTVTSGSNLYEQYF.

This chain joins TRBV29-1 and TRBJ1-4; TRBD1 matches at 7 bases. The V and J ends lost 7 bases and 5 bases, in that order; junction bases with no gene match: 10. From germline, CDR1 is SQVTM and CDR2 ANQGSEA. The CDR3 has 14 residues. This CDR3 is CSAGVGQLNEKLFF. The CDR3 DNA reads as TGCAGCGCTGGAGTGGGACAGCTAAATGAAAAACTGTTTTTT.

This chain connects TRBV2 to TRBJ1-2, with 12 bases fitting TRBD1. Per the germline V gene, CDR1 is SNHLY and CDR2 is FYNNEI. After removal of 4 bases from V and 2 bases from J, the junction contained 11 bases not matched to a gene. The CDR3 consists of 18 residues. CDR3 protein: CASSVSGTGGPVNYGYTF. The CDR3, as DNA: TGTGCCAGCAGTGTTTCCGGGACAGGGGGCCCCGTCAACTATGGCTACACCTTC.

This clonotype was seen repeatedly, ten times or more. The J gene is TRBJ1-4, the V gene TRBV2; no clear D. The CDR3 has 15 residues. Trimming left V 1 base short and J 8 bases short, with 14 bases between. CDR1 is SNHLY and CDR2 is FYNNEI in the germline V gene. This chain's CDR3 is CASSEEDGPLEKLFF. The CDR3 DNA is TGTGCCAGCAGTGAAGAAGACGGCCCCCTCGAAAAACTGTTTTTT.

The V and J genes are TRBV28 and TRBJ2-2, with D tentatively TRBD2 (5 bases). V lost 3 bases to trimming and J lost 3 bases, with 8 bases between them. Germline V gene data show CDR1 as MDHEN and CDR2 as SYDVKM. The CDR3 contains 14 residues. CDR3: CASSFRGDTGELFF. The CDR3 DNA is TGTGCCAGCAGTTTCCGGGGAGACACCGGGGAGCTGTTTTTT. The full variable domain, rest sourced from reference TRBV28 and TRBJ2-2, is DVKVTQSSRYLVKRTGEKVFLECVQDMDHENMFWYRQDPGLGLRLIYFSYDVKMKEKGDIPEGYSVSREKKERFSLILESASTNQTSMYLCASSFRGDTGELFFGEGSRLTVL.

This sequence joins TRBV7-9 and TRBJ2-7, with D possibly being TRBD2 (6 bases). Germline V gives CDR1 SEHNR, CDR2 FQNEAQ (reference sequence). The CDR3 extends over 17 amino acids. Trimming took off 5 bases at V and 0 bases at J, with 20 bases between the two ends. The CDR3, as DNA: TGTGCCAGCAGCCCTATCCTTACGGGAGTATACTCCTACGAGCAGTACTTC. Its protein product is CASSPILTGVYSYEQYF.

The sample holds a few counts of this clonotype. The rearrangement uses TRBV11-2 and TRBJ2-5, with 15 bases identical to TRBD2. V was clipped by 0 bases and J by 6 bases; unmatched bases: 8. The CDR3 is 18 amino acids. In germline, CDR1 is SGHAT, CDR2 FQNNGV. CDR3 nucleotides: TGTGCCAGCAGCTTAGAACGCGGGACTAGCGGGAGGAAGAAGACCCAGTACTTC. Its translation is CASSLERGTSGRKKTQYF.

The chain joins TRBV4-1 to TRBJ1-1, with 8 bases lining up with TRBD1. This CDR3 is built from 16 residues. Germline V CDR1 and CDR2: MGHRA, YSYEKL. The junction had 12 bases not matched to a gene; V was cut back by 4 bases and J by 5 bases. The CDR3 protein is CASSLGQGPRRTEAFF. CDR3 nucleotide sequence: TGCGCCAGCAGCCTAGGACAGGGTCCCCGACGGACTGAAGCTTTCTTT.

J is TRBJ2-7 and V is TRBV6-1; 12 bases map to TRBD2. The germline V gene has CDR1 MNHNS and CDR2 SASEGT. This CDR3 is 19 amino acids long. V was pared by 5 bases and J by 2 bases, with 16 bases of the junction left unmatched. CDR3 residues: CASSPTGTSGPHPAYEQYF. CDR3 in DNA: TGTGCCAGCAGTCCGACCGGGACTAGCGGGCCCCATCCTGCCTACGAGCAGTACTTC.

Concerning this clonotype itself: A much bigger clone sits one base away, suggesting this may be a read error. The J gene is TRBJ1-1, the V gene TRBV2; D is possibly TRBD1 (5 bases). V lost 5 bases and J lost 4, with 14 bases in between. Germline CDR1 and CDR2: SNHLY and FYNNEI. The length of the CDR3 is 14 residues. Written as DNA, the CDR3 is TGTGCCAGCAGTAGATATCTCGGGGCCACTGAAGCTTTCTTT. Translated, it gives CASSRYLGATEAFF.

Details on this clonotype: An end of the junction differs from the germline gene, which may be a read error. The chain carries TRBV20-1 and TRBJ1-2; D is undetermined. The CDR3 runs to 13 residues. Germline V gives CDR1 DFQATT, CDR2 SNEGSKA (reference sequence). Here the CDR3 reads CGASLGPNYGYTF. The CDR3 region has the DNA TGCGGTGCTAGTCTAGGACCCAACTATGGCTACACCTTC.